This is a list of T cell receptor beta chains from one sample in a study of siplizumab effects on memory and regulatory T cells. Libraries were prepared by immunoSEQ multiplex PCR; TCRdb keeps only in-frame clonotypes and omits some of them. In the table there are about 100,000 clones, 94% of which are singletons. Sample: non-Treg CD4+ T cells sorted from blood. These receptors originate from a human donor in good health. Each CDR3 is given with its conserved first and last residue. D genes are given only for firm matches. Size values are once, few and many counts, or a class for expanded clones, and some rows have none.

clone size,V gene,D gene,J gene,CDR3 protein,CDR3 DNA
NA,TRBV19,NA,TRBJ2-3,CASSLGGTDTQYF,TGTGCCAGTAGTTTAGGGGGCACAGATACGCAGTATTTT
NA,TRBV2,NA,TRBJ2-1,CASSEAGREQFF,TGTGCCAGCAGTGAAGCGGGCCGTGAGCAGTTCTTC
NA,TRBV11-2,NA,TRBJ2-5,CASSLDLSGRQETQYF,TGTGCCAGCAGCTTAGATTTGTCAGGGCGCCAAGAGACCCAGTACTTC
NA,TRBV5-1,NA,TRBJ2-3,CASSFGGTYTDTQYF,TGCGCCAGCAGCTTCGGCGGGACCTACACAGATACGCAGTATTTT
NA,TRBV5-4,TRBD1,TRBJ1-1,CASSTRQGTNTEAFF,TGTGCCAGCAGCACCCGACAGGGGACGAACACTGAAGCTTTCTTT
once,TRBV9,TRBD2,TRBJ2-3,CASSVHPLGKTSGRTDTQYF,TGTGCCAGCAGCGTACACCCCTTGGGAAAGACTAGCGGGAGAACAGATACGCAGTATTTT
NA,TRBV5-1,NA,TRBJ2-3,CASSLEATSTDTQYF,TGCGCCAGCAGCTTGGAGGCTACTAGCACAGATACGCAGTATTTT
few,TRBV5-1,TRBD1,TRBJ1-5,CASSHHRGRNQPQHF,TGCGCCAGCAGCCATCACAGGGGGCGGAATCAGCCCCAGCATTTT
NA,TRBV15,TRBD1,TRBJ2-5,CATSLRIRDSPYF,TGTGCCACCAGCTTACGTATCCGGGACAGCCCTTACTTC
NA,TRBV2,NA,TRBJ2-7,CAPGMRTGSYEQYF,TGTGCGCCAGGAATGAGAACAGGGTCCTACGAGCAGTACTTC
NA,TRBV6-5,NA,TRBJ2-7,CASRGMSYEQYF,TGTGCCAGCCGGGGGATGTCCTACGAGCAGTACTTC
NA,TRBV7-2,NA,TRBJ2-7,CASSLSYSIAYEQYF,TGTGCCAGCAGCTTAAGCTATAGCATCGCCTACGAGCAGTACTTC
NA,TRBV7-9,NA,TRBJ2-5,CASNLDSQETQYF,TGTGCCAGCAACCTAGACAGCCAAGAGACCCAGTACTTC
NA,TRBV5-4,TRBD1,TRBJ2-3,CASSLGTGVTADTQYF,TGTGCCAGCAGCTTAGGGACAGGGGTCACCGCAGATACGCAGTATTTT
NA,TRBV6-6,NA,TRBJ1-2,CASSYWAGNYGYTF,TGTGCCAGCAGTTACTGGGCGGGGAACTATGGCTACACCTTC
NA,TRBV18,TRBD1,TRBJ1-4,CASSPRDRGRIEKLFF,TGTGCCAGCTCCCCACGGGACAGGGGGCGCATTGAAAAACTGTTTTTT
NA,TRBV5-1,NA,TRBJ2-1,CASSFRQGYNEQFF,TGCGCCAGCAGCTTCCGTCAGGGATACAATGAGCAGTTCTTC
NA,TRBV18,NA,TRBJ2-1,CASSRGGPYNEQFF,TGTGCCAGCTCACGGGGGGGGCCCTACAATGAGCAGTTCTTC
NA,TRBV28,NA,TRBJ2-7,CASSLIRRVEQYF,TGTGCCAGCAGTTTAATTCGCAGGGTCGAGCAGTACTTC
NA,TRBV19,TRBD2,TRBJ2-2,CASTTPRGSRLSGELFF,TGTGCCAGTACCACACCGCGGGGGTCGAGGTTAAGCGGGGAGCTGTTTTTT
NA,TRBV10-3,TRBD1,TRBJ2-7,CAISERSGQSYEQYF,TGTGCCATCAGCGAAAGATCGGGACAGTCCTACGAGCAGTACTTC
NA,TRBV29-1,TRBD2,TRBJ2-7,CSVGGLAGSEQYF,TGCAGCGTTGGGGGACTAGCGGGAAGCGAGCAGTACTTC
NA,TRBV5-4,NA,TRBJ2-3,CASSLVPTDTQYF,TGTGCCAGCAGCTTGGTCCCCACAGATACGCAGTATTTT
once,TRBV18,NA,TRBJ2-2,CASSPPGAAGELFF,TGTGCCAGCTCACCACCCGGGGCGGCCGGGGAGCTGTTTTTT
NA,TRBV28,NA,TRBJ1-6,CASSFGTLYNSPLHF,TGTGCCAGCAGTTTCGGGACACTATATAATTCACCCCTCCACTTT
NA,TRBV11-2,NA,TRBJ2-5,CASSFGTVHRTQYF,TGTGCCAGCAGCTTCGGGACTGTACATCGGACCCAGTACTTC
NA,TRBV9,NA,TRBJ2-1,CASRGDNEQFF,TGTGCCAGCAGAGGAGACAATGAGCAGTTCTTC
NA,TRBV7-2,NA,TRBJ1-2,CASTRPGSTNYGYTF,TGTGCCAGCACCCGACCTGGGTCAACTAACTATGGCTACACCTTC
once,TRBV5-1,NA,TRBJ2-2,CASSPGTSGTGELFF,TGCGCCAGCAGCCCCGGGACTTCCGGCACCGGGGAGCTGTTTTTT
once,TRBV5-4,TRBD1,TRBJ2-7,CASSPIQGPNEQYF,TGTGCCAGCAGCCCAATACAGGGGCCAAACGAGCAGTACTTC
NA,TRBV13,NA,TRBJ2-7,CASSSPASSYEQYF,TGTGCCAGCAGCTCCCCTGCTAGCTCCTACGAGCAGTACTTC
NA,TRBV7-2,TRBD2,TRBJ2-4,CASSSTSGKNIQYF,TGTGCCAGCAGCTCCACTAGCGGTAAAAACATTCAGTACTTC
NA,TRBV9,NA,TRBJ1-2,CASRSDGFYGYTF,TGTGCCAGCAGAAGTGACGGGTTCTATGGCTACACCTTC
NA,TRBV9,TRBD2,TRBJ2-5,CASSVDISGDQETQYF,TGTGCCAGCAGCGTAGATATTAGCGGGGACCAAGAGACCCAGTACTTC
NA,TRBV29-1,NA,TRBJ2-7,CSAHGSSYEQYF,TGCAGCGCACATGGCTCCTCCTACGAGCAGTACTTC
NA,TRBV5-5,NA,TRBJ1-1,CASSLNLRGAVNTEAFF,TGTGCCAGCAGCTTGAATCTCAGGGGAGCGGTGAACACTGAAGCTTTCTTT
NA,TRBV29-1,NA,TRBJ2-7,CSVGGAVSYEQYF,TGCAGCGTTGGGGGCGCAGTCTCCTACGAGCAGTACTTC
NA,TRBV11-2,NA,TRBJ2-3,CASSSVKSLTDTQYF,TGTGCCAGCAGCTCGGTTAAGTCCCTCACAGATACGCAGTATTTT
NA,TRBV10-3,TRBD2,TRBJ2-3,CAISESEKETSGRWSTDTQYF,TGTGCCATCAGTGAGTCGGAGAAGGAGACTAGCGGGAGGTGGAGCACAGATACGCAGTATTTT
NA,TRBV27,NA,TRBJ2-3,CASSFRGDTQYF,TGTGCCAGCAGTTTTAGGGGAGATACGCAGTATTTT
NA,TRBV28,TRBD1,TRBJ2-7,CASSDQTGFREQYF,TGTGCCAGCAGTGATCAGACAGGGTTTCGCGAGCAGTACTTC
NA,TRBV29-1,TRBD2,TRBJ2-7,CSVKLAVDSYEQYF,TGCAGCGTTAAACTAGCGGTCGACTCCTACGAGCAGTACTTC
NA,TRBV5-1,NA,TRBJ1-1,CASSSGNTEAFF,TGCGCCAGCAGCTCGGGGAACACTGAAGCTTTCTTT
NA,TRBV5-1,NA,TRBJ2-3,CASSGYSGTNTDTQYF,TGCGCCAGCAGCGGATACTCCGGGACAAACACAGATACGCAGTATTTT
NA,TRBV9,NA,TRBJ1-3,CASSVGPPVSGNTIYF,TGTGCCAGCAGCGTAGGGCCACCCGTCTCTGGAAACACCATATATTTT
NA,TRBV9,TRBD1,TRBJ1-3,CASSIQDRGNGNTTYF,TGTGCCAGCAGCATACAGGACAGGGGGAATGGAAACACCACATATTTT
NA,TRBV7-3,TRBD2,TRBJ2-3,CASSLGLAADTQYF,TGTGCCAGCAGCTTAGGCCTAGCGGCAGATACGCAGTATTTT
NA,TRBV2,TRBD1,TRBJ1-2,CASRDLRTGGNSNYGYTF,TGTGCCAGCAGGGATTTACGGACAGGAGGGAACTCTAACTATGGCTACACCTTC
NA,TRBV2,NA,TRBJ1-6,CASRKGSSYNSPLHF,TGTGCCAGCAGGAAGGGGAGCTCCTATAATTCACCCCTCCACTTT
NA,TRBV2,NA,TRBJ2-7,CASNLLRYEQYF,TGTGCCAGCAATTTATTAAGATACGAGCAGTACTTC
few,TRBV2,NA,TRBJ2-5,CASTWVQETQYF,TGTGCCAGCACTTGGGTCCAAGAGACCCAGTACTTC